This TCR beta chain stems from a study of control samples from healthy donors and cancer patients. Germline V gene lookup returns CDR1 LGHNA and CDR2 YNFKEQ. The CDR3 runs to 18 residues. After removal of 4 bases from V and 5 bases from J, the junction contained 13 bases not matched to a gene. Assay: immunoSEQ multiplex PCR; the TCRdb copy retains only in-frame clones and omits some. The repertoire holds approximately 80,000 clones, with roughly nine tenths as singletons. This chain connects TRBV4-2 to TRBJ2-1; 11 nucleotides align to TRBD2. The source is a man younger than 40 in good health. The specimen sequenced was blood. CDR3 amino acids: CASSRSPSGGSMNNEQFF. The CDR3 DNA follows: TGTGCCAGCAGCCGTAGCCCTAGCGGGGGGAGTATGAACAATGAGCAGTTCTTC.